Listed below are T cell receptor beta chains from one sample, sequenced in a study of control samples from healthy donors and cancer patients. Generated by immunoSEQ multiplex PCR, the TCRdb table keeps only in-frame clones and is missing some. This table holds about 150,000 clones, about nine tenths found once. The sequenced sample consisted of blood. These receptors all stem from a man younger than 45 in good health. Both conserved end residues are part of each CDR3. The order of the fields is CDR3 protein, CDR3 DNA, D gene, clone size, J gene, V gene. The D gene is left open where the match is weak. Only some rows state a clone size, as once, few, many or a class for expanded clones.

CDR3aa: CASSQGLGGYMNTEAFF; CDR3nt: TGCGCCAGCAGCCAAGGGTTGGGGGGGTACATGAACACTGAAGCTTTCTTT; d_gene: -; abundance: -; j_gene: TRBJ1-1; v_gene: TRBV4-3
CDR3aa: CASSPPGTGNEKLFF; CDR3nt: TGTGCCAGCAGTCCGCCCGGGACGGGGAATGAAAAACTGTTTTTT; d_gene: -; abundance: -; j_gene: TRBJ1-4; v_gene: TRBV27
CDR3aa: CASSFRLTERRSSYNSPLHF; CDR3nt: TGTGCCAGCAGTTTCCGTTTGACCGAACGCAGGAGCTCCTATAATTCACCCCTCCACTTT; d_gene: -; abundance: -; j_gene: TRBJ1-6; v_gene: TRBV28
CDR3aa: CASSRLQGKQTQYF; CDR3nt: TGTGCCAGCAGCCGACTCCAGGGGAAGCAGACCCAGTACTTC; d_gene: -; abundance: -; j_gene: TRBJ2-5; v_gene: TRBV11-2
CDR3aa: CASSPGQGLAGTRDGAGELFF; CDR3nt: TGCGCCAGCAGCCCGGGACAGGGACTAGCGGGGACCCGGGACGGAGCCGGGGAGCTGTTTTTT; d_gene: TRBD2; abundance: -; j_gene: TRBJ2-2; v_gene: TRBV5-1
CDR3aa: CASSSGQGSWQPQHF; CDR3nt: TGTGCCAGCAGCTCGGGACAGGGATCATGGCAGCCCCAGCATTTT; d_gene: TRBD1; abundance: -; j_gene: TRBJ1-5; v_gene: TRBV7-9
CDR3aa: CARSTPGTSLTIYNEQFF; CDR3nt: TGTGCCAGAAGCACCCCCGGGACTAGCCTTACAATCTACAATGAGCAGTTCTTC; d_gene: -; abundance: -; j_gene: TRBJ2-1; v_gene: TRBV7-5
CDR3aa: CASSLVGSGANVLTF; CDR3nt: TGTGCCAGCAGCTTGGTGGGCTCTGGGGCCAACGTCCTGACTTTC; d_gene: -; abundance: -; j_gene: TRBJ2-6; v_gene: TRBV5-4
CDR3aa: CASSLTLRDEQYF; CDR3nt: TGTGCCAGCAGCTTAACGTTGAGGGACGAGCAGTACTTC; d_gene: -; abundance: -; j_gene: TRBJ2-7; v_gene: TRBV7-3
CDR3aa: CASSARLAGINEQFF; CDR3nt: TGTGCCAGCAGCGCGAGACTAGCGGGAATCAATGAGCAGTTCTTC; d_gene: TRBD2; abundance: -; j_gene: TRBJ2-1; v_gene: TRBV9
CDR3aa: CASSELGGPNTEAFF; CDR3nt: TGTGCCAGCAGTGAATTGGGGGGACCGAACACTGAAGCTTTCTTT; d_gene: -; abundance: -; j_gene: TRBJ1-1; v_gene: TRBV6-1
CDR3aa: CAWTRDREGTEAFF; CDR3nt: TGTGCCTGGACCCGGGACAGGGAGGGCACTGAAGCTTTCTTT; d_gene: TRBD1; abundance: -; j_gene: TRBJ1-1; v_gene: TRBV30
CDR3aa: CASSPNRVNQETQYF; CDR3nt: TGTGCCAGCTCACCGAACAGGGTCAACCAAGAGACCCAGTACTTC; d_gene: -; abundance: -; j_gene: TRBJ2-5; v_gene: TRBV18
CDR3aa: CASSQASTGGYEQYF; CDR3nt: TGCGCCAGCAGCCAAGCTTCGACAGGGGGTTACGAGCAGTACTTC; d_gene: TRBD1; abundance: -; j_gene: TRBJ2-7; v_gene: TRBV4-3
CDR3aa: CASTPGPHTDTQYF; CDR3nt: TGTGCCAGCACTCCAGGACCCCACACAGATACGCAGTATTTT; d_gene: -; abundance: -; j_gene: TRBJ2-3; v_gene: TRBV7-2
CDR3aa: CASSYRGGYEQYF; CDR3nt: TGCGCCAGCAGCTACAGGGGCGGGTACGAGCAGTACTTC; d_gene: TRBD1; abundance: -; j_gene: TRBJ2-7; v_gene: TRBV5-1
CDR3aa: CATSDFTGAAGGAGHKETQYF; CDR3nt: TGTGCCACCAGTGATTTTACAGGCGCTGCAGGGGGAGCGGGGCATAAAGAGACCCAGTACTTC; d_gene: -; abundance: -; j_gene: TRBJ2-5; v_gene: TRBV24-1
CDR3aa: CASSYRTGNTEAFF; CDR3nt: TGTGCCAGCAGTTACCGGACAGGAAACACTGAAGCTTTCTTT; d_gene: TRBD1; abundance: -; j_gene: TRBJ1-1; v_gene: TRBV6-5
CDR3aa: CASSSSSSYEQYF; CDR3nt: TGTGCCAGCAGTAGCTCCAGCTCCTACGAGCAGTACTTC; d_gene: -; abundance: -; j_gene: TRBJ2-7; v_gene: TRBV11-3
CDR3aa: CASSQEKSPAPANEQFF; CDR3nt: TGCGCCAGCAGCCAAGAAAAATCCCCCGCCCCCGCGAATGAGCAGTTCTTC; d_gene: -; abundance: -; j_gene: TRBJ2-1; v_gene: TRBV4-1
CDR3aa: CATSDARGSQTQYF; CDR3nt: TGTGCCACCAGTGATGCTAGGGGGAGCCAGACCCAGTACTTC; d_gene: -; abundance: -; j_gene: TRBJ2-5; v_gene: TRBV24-1
CDR3aa: CASTLTSYEQFF; CDR3nt: TGTGCCAGCACCCTCACGAGCTATGAGCAGTTCTTC; d_gene: -; abundance: -; j_gene: TRBJ2-1; v_gene: TRBV2
CDR3aa: CASSLGRQGVPDTQYF; CDR3nt: TGCGCCAGCAGCTTGGGGCGGCAGGGGGTTCCTGATACGCAGTATTTT; d_gene: TRBD1; abundance: -; j_gene: TRBJ2-3; v_gene: TRBV5-1
CDR3aa: CASSPRPTGYNEKLFF; CDR3nt: TGTGCCAGTAGTCCCAGACCGACAGGTTATAATGAAAAACTGTTTTTT; d_gene: -; abundance: -; j_gene: TRBJ1-4; v_gene: TRBV19
CDR3aa: CASSFTSRGWNTGELFF; CDR3nt: TGTGCCAGCAGCTTCACGTCGAGGGGGTGGAACACCGGGGAGCTGTTTTTT; d_gene: -; abundance: few; j_gene: TRBJ2-2; v_gene: TRBV9
CDR3aa: CATSRDRTSVETQYF; CDR3nt: TGTGCCACCAGCAGAGATCGGACTAGCGTGGAGACCCAGTACTTC; d_gene: TRBD2; abundance: -; j_gene: TRBJ2-5; v_gene: TRBV15
CDR3aa: CASSSAINSPLHF; CDR3nt: TGTGCCAGCAGCTCAGCAATTAATTCACCCCTCCACTTT; d_gene: -; abundance: -; j_gene: TRBJ1-6; v_gene: TRBV7-9
CDR3aa: CASSPGHNTNYGYTF; CDR3nt: TGTGCCAGCAGTCCGGGACATAACACCAACTATGGCTACACCTTC; d_gene: -; abundance: -; j_gene: TRBJ1-2; v_gene: TRBV9
CDR3aa: CASSLGLDSNQPQHF; CDR3nt: TGTGCCAGCAGCTTGGGCCTGGATAGCAATCAGCCCCAGCATTTT; d_gene: -; abundance: -; j_gene: TRBJ1-5; v_gene: TRBV5-8
CDR3aa: CASSPRTVDGYTF; CDR3nt: TGTGCCAGCTCACCACGGACAGTCGACGGCTACACCTTC; d_gene: -; abundance: few; j_gene: TRBJ1-2; v_gene: TRBV18
CDR3aa: CATSGRGSEQYF; CDR3nt: TGTGCCACTAGCGGGAGAGGTTCGGAGCAGTACTTC; d_gene: TRBD2; abundance: -; j_gene: TRBJ2-7; v_gene: TRBV19
CDR3aa: CASNWQHSNQPQHF; CDR3nt: TGTGCCAGCAACTGGCAGCATAGCAATCAGCCCCAGCATTTT; d_gene: -; abundance: -; j_gene: TRBJ1-5; v_gene: TRBV6-5
CDR3aa: CATSDGFQPQHF; CDR3nt: TGTGCCACCAGTGATGGGTTCCAGCCCCAGCATTTT; d_gene: -; abundance: -; j_gene: TRBJ1-5; v_gene: TRBV24-1
CDR3aa: CAGRDRGPLDGYTF; CDR3nt: TGTGCCGGAAGGGACAGGGGGCCTCTAGATGGCTACACCTTC; d_gene: -; abundance: once; j_gene: TRBJ1-2; v_gene: TRBV21-1
CDR3aa: CASSIRGGRTSPISYEQYF; CDR3nt: TGTGCCAGTAGCATCCGGGGGGGGAGGACCTCTCCAATCTCCTACGAGCAGTACTTC; d_gene: TRBD2; abundance: -; j_gene: TRBJ2-7; v_gene: TRBV19
CDR3aa: CASSLSGGHSYEQYF; CDR3nt: TGTGCCAGCAGCCTTAGCGGGGGGCACTCCTACGAGCAGTACTTC; d_gene: TRBD2; abundance: -; j_gene: TRBJ2-7; v_gene: TRBV5-8
CDR3aa: CASSPGNYGYTF; CDR3nt: TGTGCCAGCAGCCCCGGCAACTATGGCTACACCTTC; d_gene: -; abundance: -; j_gene: TRBJ1-2; v_gene: TRBV12-3/TRBV12-4
CDR3aa: CASSRSSGTGVNEQFF; CDR3nt: TGTGCCAGCTCAAGATCCTCCGGGACAGGGGTAAATGAGCAGTTCTTC; d_gene: TRBD1; abundance: -; j_gene: TRBJ2-1; v_gene: TRBV18
CDR3aa: CASSPEGGRPYEQYF; CDR3nt: TGTGCCAGCAGCCCCGAGGGCGGGCGCCCCTACGAGCAGTACTTC; d_gene: -; abundance: -; j_gene: TRBJ2-7; v_gene: TRBV11-2
CDR3aa: CASSVGAGGSETQYF; CDR3nt: TGTGCCAGCAGCGTAGGTGCCGGGGGAAGCGAGACCCAGTACTTC; d_gene: -; abundance: -; j_gene: TRBJ2-5; v_gene: TRBV9
CDR3aa: CASSLGLSSYEQYF; CDR3nt: TGTGCCAGCAGCCTTGGACTGTCCTCCTACGAGCAGTACTTC; d_gene: -; abundance: -; j_gene: TRBJ2-7; v_gene: TRBV5-6
CDR3aa: CASSLSGSVDTQYF; CDR3nt: TGTGCCAGTAGTCTCTCGGGATCCGTGGATACGCAGTATTTT; d_gene: -; abundance: -; j_gene: TRBJ2-3; v_gene: TRBV19
CDR3aa: CASSVSGSNEKLFF; CDR3nt: TGTGCCAGCAGCGTATCAGGCTCCAATGAAAAACTGTTTTTT; d_gene: -; abundance: once; j_gene: TRBJ1-4; v_gene: TRBV9
CDR3aa: CASSLGEADTQYF; CDR3nt: TGTGCCAGCAGCTTGGGGGAGGCAGATACGCAGTATTTT; d_gene: -; abundance: -; j_gene: TRBJ2-3; v_gene: TRBV11-3
CDR3aa: CASRDRGNEQFF; CDR3nt: TGTGCCAGCAGGGACAGAGGGAATGAGCAGTTCTTC; d_gene: -; abundance: -; j_gene: TRBJ2-1; v_gene: TRBV6-5